This T cell receptor beta chain was documented in a study of T cells after posttransplantation cyclophosphamide. Study conclusions and caveats: Later post-transplant blood repertoires were often dominated by donor CD8+ memory clones. Skin or GI-infiltrating T cells shared few TRB sequences with blood. After PTCy, TRB diversity resembled that of CNI/methotrexate controls.

Cyclophosphamide on days +3 and +4 followed busulfan-fludarabine conditioning and a marrow graft. TCRdb's table, derived via immunoSEQ multiplex PCR, lists solely in-frame clones and lacks some. Singletons are absent from the sample, which has approximately 25,000 clones. At least ten counts were recorded for this clone. Its specificity is unknown. Material: PBMCs, obtained after allogeneic stem cell transplant with posttransplant cyclophosphamide. This receptor was identified in a young adult male patient who received an allogeneic stem cell transplant from a related donor, was CMV-positive, and had no GVHD. Certain T cells may be donor cells from the graft.

In DNA form, the CDR3 reads TGTGCCAGGGGGACTAGCGGGAGGAGGGGCACAGATACGCAGTATTTT. This sequence encodes CARGTSGRRGTDTQYF. The chain employs TRBV2 and TRBJ2-3, with 15 bases identical to TRBD2. V lost 9 bases and J lost 1; bases outside the gene matches: 5. CDR3 length: 16 amino acids. Germline V gene sequence: CDR1 SNHLY, CDR2 FYNNEI. The full variable domain, rest sourced from reference TRBV2 and TRBJ2-3, is EPEVTQTPSHQVTQMGQEVILRCVPISNHLYFYWYRQILGQKVEFLVSFYNNEISEKSEIFDDQFSVERPDGSNFTLKIRSTKLEDSAMYFCARGTSGRRGTDTQYFGPGTRLTVL.